This T cell receptor beta chain was identified in a study of CD8+CD57+ T cells in acquired aplastic anemia. Study-level findings and limits: Patients had twenty-nine CD8+ CDR3 sequences in common with controls (the shared set).

Deletions cut 2 bases from V and 5 bases from J, with 12 bases between. Germline CDR1 and CDR2: KGHDR and SFDVKD. CDR3 length: 15 amino acids. Of note for this clonotype: As yet, its antigen is unknown.

TCR beta VDJ and CDR3 profiles were obtained from a genomic DNA template. TCRdb reanalysed the reads using MiXCR and keeps one entry per CDR3 protein. This table has 100,000 to 120,000 distinct CDR3 sequences, about half appearing once. The chain is built from TRBV24-1 and TRBJ1-5, with D possibly matching TRBD1 (6 bases). The specimen sequenced was sorted CD4+, CD8+, or CD8+CD57+ T cells (not recorded which) from PBMCs. The TCR was taken from a human donor in good health, serving as a control. CDR3 nucleotides: TGTGCCACCAGTGATTATGACAGGACCTATCAGCCCCAGCATTTT. As protein: CATSDYDRTYQPQHF.